This TCR beta chain was sequenced during a study of Ad26.COV2.S vaccination and SARS-CoV-2 variants. This clone was picked up one time. The method was immunoSEQ multiplex PCR; TCRdb's version includes in-frame clones alone and lacks a portion of them. The repertoire holds around 350,000 clones, with about 92% as singletons. From germline, CDR1 is SGDLS and CDR2 YYNGEE. The V and J ends lost 8 bases and 2 bases respectively, with 13 bases between them. The CDR3 has 13 residues. The sample here was peripheral blood, taken after recovery from COVID-19. The source is a human donor who had recovered from COVID-19. The chain joins TRBV9 to TRBJ1-2; weak D call: TRBD1 (5 bases). CDR3 in amino acids: CASGGSGNYGYTF. CDR3 DNA sequence: TGTGCCAGTGGGGGGAGCGGGAACTATGGCTACACCTTC. Variable domain in full (rest from reference TRBV9 and TRBJ1-2): DSGVTQTPKHLITATGQRVTLRCSPRSGDLSVYWYQQSLDQGLQFLIQYYNGEERAKGNILERFSAQQFPDLHSELNLSSLELGDSALYFCASGGSGNYGYTFGSGTRLTVV.